Listed here are 27 T cell receptor beta chains from one sample, sequenced in a study of a mutant IDH1 vaccine in newly diagnosed glioma. This table comes from immunoSEQ multiplex PCR, and its TCRdb copy is limited to in-frame clones, with some not included. The sample has around 26,000 clones, roughly 85% seen once. Time point denoted: week 35, safety follow-up. Vaccinated patients received 300 ug of mutant IDH1 20-mer peptide per dose, with topical imiquimod. For these TCRs, the target antigens are not known. The sample in question was PBMCs, obtained from a glioma patient whose treatment included an IDH1 peptide vaccine. The receptor set was obtained from a man aged 30-40 years with glioma.

The chain links TRBV5-8 to TRBJ2-7, with 14 bases that match TRBD2. V trimming: 6 bases; J trimming: 0 bases; junction bases outside the gene matches: 5. The CDR3 is 16 amino acids. In germline, CDR1 is SGHTS, CDR2 YDEGEE. The CDR3 DNA sequence: TGTGCCAGCATCTCGGGACTAGCGGGGGACTCCTACGAGCAGTACTTC. Amino acid sequence: CASISGLAGDSYEQYF.

V is TRBV25-1 and J is TRBJ2-5; 7 bases map to TRBD1. The CDR3 covers 12 residues. After removal of 3 bases from V and 5 bases from J, the junction contained 0 bases not matched to a gene. The germline gives CDR1 MGHDK, CDR2 SYGVNS. Here the CDR3 DNA reads TGTGCCAGCAGTGACAGGGGGGAGACCCAGTACTTC. This gives the protein CASSDRGETQYF.

The chain recombines TRBV5-4 with TRBJ2-3, with no clear D. Germline V CDR1 and CDR2: SGHNT, YYREEE (reference sequence). Trimming pared 0 bases from V and 1 base from J, leaving 3 bases between. This CDR3 is built from 13 residues. The CDR3: CASSLAGTDTQYF. CDR3 nucleotides: TGTGCCAGCAGCTTGGCTGGCACAGATACGCAGTATTTT.

This rearrangement joins TRBV25-1 to TRBJ2-7; TRBD1 or TRBD2 may be the D gene (5 bases each). Germline V gives CDR1 MGHDK, CDR2 SYGVNS. This CDR3 has 13 residues. Trimming shortened V by 7 bases and J by 2 bases, and 12 bases separated the two germline ends. CDR3 coding DNA: TGTGCCAGCACCCACCGGGACGCCTACGAGCAGTACTTC. It encodes CASTHRDAYEQYF.

The chain joins TRBV9 to TRBJ2-2; no clear D. The germline V gene encodes CDR1 SGDLS and CDR2 YYNGEE. The ends were cut back, 3 bases at V and 8 bases at J, with 11 bases in the middle. This CDR3 region has 13 residues. The DNA of the CDR3 is TGTGCCAGCAGCGAGAGGTTGGGAGGGGAGCTGTTTTTT. Translation: CASSERLGGELFF.

This clone was seen a handful of times. The chain employs TRBV7-2 and TRBJ2-7; TRBD1 matches at 9 bases. Germline trimming cut 5 bases from V and 0 bases from J; bases unmatched to any gene: 8. Germline V gene sequence: CDR1 SGHTA, CDR2 FQGNSA. The CDR3 loop spans 16 amino acids. The DNA of the CDR3 is TGTGCCAGCAGCCCCGCCGGGACAGGGACCTCCTACGAGCAGTACTTC. It specifies CASSPAGTGTSYEQYF. The full variable domain, rest sourced from reference TRBV7-2 and TRBJ2-7, is GAGVSQSPSNKVTEKGKDVELRCDPISGHTALYWYRQSLGQGLEFLIYFQGNSAPDKSGLPSDRFSAERTGGSVSTLTIQRTQQEDSAVYLCASSPAGTGTSYEQYFGPGTRLTVT.

By sample fraction, this clone is medium-sized. The rearrangement links TRBV30 to TRBJ1-1, with TRBD1 matching over 7 bases. The CDR3 length is 14 residues. V shed 3 bases and J 3 bases; nucleotides not matched to a gene: 7. Per the germline V gene, CDR1 is GTSNPN and CDR2 is SVGIG (reference sequence). As DNA, the CDR3 is TGTGCCTGGAGACCCGGAACAGGGGACACTGAAGCTTTCTTT. Translation: CAWRPGTGDTEAFF.

This clone came up a few times. This CDR3 reads CASKLGTGSNQPQHF. Here the CDR3 DNA reads TGTGCCAGCAAATTGGGGACAGGGAGCAATCAGCCCCAGCATTTT. V gene TRBV27 combines with J gene TRBJ1-5, with 9 bases lining up with TRBD1. The CDR3 has 15 amino acids. In germline, CDR1 is MNHEY, CDR2 SMNVEV (reference sequence). Losses at the gene ends were 7 bases for V and 1 base for J; bases not matched to a gene: 5.

This chain connects TRBV5-6 to TRBJ1-2; 7 nucleotides line up with TRBD1. The germline V gene has CDR1 SGHDT and CDR2 YYEEEE. This CDR3 has 17 amino acids. V shed 0 bases, J shed 7 bases, and the junction held 15 bases outside the gene matches. In nucleotides, the CDR3 is TGTGCCAGCAGCTTGGGTCCCTTTACACAGGGGTCAGGTGGCTACACCTTC. Encoded protein: CASSLGPFTQGSGGYTF.

The V gene is TRBV14, the J gene TRBJ1-1; 8 nucleotides line up with TRBD1. Germline-derived CDR1 and CDR2 are SGHDN and FVKESK. The CDR3 loop spans 16 amino acids. V lost 2 bases, J lost 0 bases, and 5 bases stayed unmatched. The DNA for the CDR3 is TGTGCCAGCAGCCAAATGACAGGGGCGATGAACACTGAAGCTTTCTTT. Its translation is CASSQMTGAMNTEAFF.

CDR3 region: CASSLWRGGETQYF. The CDR3, as DNA: TGTGCCAGCAGCTTGTGGCGGGGGGGCGAGACCCAGTACTTC. The chain carries TRBV5-5 and TRBJ2-5; TRBD2 agrees at 9 bases. Trimming at V came to 1 base and at J to 5 bases, leaving 3 bases not matched to a gene. The CDR3 is 14 amino acids. Germline values: CDR1 SGHKS, CDR2 YYEKEE (reference sequence).

The chain is built from TRBV27 and TRBJ1-4, with TRBD1 matching 8 bases. V lost 5 bases to trimming and J lost 0 bases; unmatched junction nucleotides: 2. CDR1 and CDR2 (germline): MNHEY, SMNVEV (reference sequence). This CDR3 is 15 amino acids long. CDR3 loop: CASSDRGATNEKLFF. The CDR3 DNA follows: TGTGCCAGCAGTGACAGGGGTGCAACTAATGAAAAACTGTTTTTT.

The gene calls are TRBV7-2 and TRBJ2-2; 7 bases line up with TRBD1. V gave up 5 bases and J gave up 4 bases; unmatched junction bases: 4. This CDR3 has 14 residues. Germline assignment: CDR1 SGHTA and CDR2 FQGNSA. The CDR3 DNA is TGTGCCAGCAGCATAGGACAGGTCACCGGGGAGCTGTTTTTT. Amino acid sequence: CASSIGQVTGELFF.

The chain is built from TRBV30 and TRBJ2-1; 11 bases are shared with TRBD2. With 3 bases clipped from V and 7 bases from J, the junction kept 11 bases outside the gene matches. This CDR3 contains 16 residues. The germline CDR1 and CDR2 sequences are GTSNPN and SVGIG (reference sequence). The CDR3 loop is CAWRGLAGGDWNEQFF. CDR3 bases: TGTGCCTGGAGAGGATTAGCGGGAGGGGATTGGAATGAGCAGTTCTTC.

This sequence joins TRBV9 and TRBJ2-1; D gene ambiguous. This CDR3 is built from 15 residues. Per the germline V gene, CDR1 is SGDLS and CDR2 is YYNGEE. The V gene lost 0 bases and the J gene lost 6 bases, with 13 bases spanning the gap. The CDR3 region is CASSVGLAGSNEQFF. In DNA, the CDR3 is TGTGCCAGCAGCGTAGGTTTGGCTGGCTCCAATGAGCAGTTCTTC.

This rearrangement joins TRBV9 to TRBJ1-3; no definite D call. The V gene lost 0 bases and the J gene lost 6 bases, with 7 bases spanning the gap. CDR1 is SGDLS and CDR2 is YYNGEE in the germline V gene. This CDR3 has 13 residues. CDR3: CASSVGTVNTIYF. The CDR3 coding sequence is TGTGCCAGCAGCGTAGGCACGGTAAACACCATATATTTT.

The chain recombines TRBV5-1 with TRBJ1-3; weak D call: TRBD1 (5 bases). The CDR3 loop spans 15 amino acids. Germline assignment: CDR1 SGHRS and CDR2 YFSETQ. The V gene lost 0 bases and the J gene lost 4 bases, with 11 bases spanning the gap. CDR3 in amino acids: CASSLVGVGGNTIYF. In nucleotides, the CDR3 is TGCGCCAGCAGCTTGGTAGGGGTTGGAGGAAACACCATATATTTT.

The chain is built from TRBV30 and TRBJ2-1; 7 bases match TRBD2. The CDR3 spans 12 residues. V lost 5 bases and J lost 6; bases outside the gene matches: 4. Germline CDR1 GTSNPN, CDR2 SVGIG (reference sequence). The CDR3 coding sequence is TGTGCCTGGGGACTAGAGGGCAATGAGCAGTTCTTC. Amino acid sequence: CAWGLEGNEQFF.

The J gene is TRBJ1-1, the V gene TRBV5-5; 7 bases map to TRBD1. Germline CDR1 and CDR2: SGHKS and YYEKEE (reference sequence). This CDR3 comprises 13 residues. V shed 4 bases, J shed 1 base, and the junction held 1 base outside the gene matches. CDR3 nucleotide sequence: TGTGCCAGCAGCCGACAGGGGAACACTGAAGCTTTCTTT. It specifies CASSRQGNTEAFF.

This chain links TRBV7-2 with TRBJ2-3; no clear D. Trimming left V 2 bases short and J 0 bases short, with 15 bases between. The CDR3 runs 17 residues. From germline, CDR1 is SGHTA and CDR2 FQGNSA. CDR3 region: CASSLNPLARSTDTQYF. CDR3 bases: TGTGCCAGCAGCTTAAATCCGCTTGCTCGTAGCACAGATACGCAGTATTTT.

This rearrangement joins TRBV10-2 to TRBJ2-2, with D unresolved. Deletions cut 5 bases from V and 6 bases from J, with 16 bases between. This CDR3 has 15 amino acids. Germline lookup yields CDR1 WSHSY and CDR2 SAAADI. The CDR3 DNA is TGCGCCAGCAGTACCGGACGGAGCAGCGCCGGGGAGCTGTTTTTT. Translating it yields CASSTGRSSAGELFF.

This clone was seen just once. The J gene is TRBJ1-4, the V gene TRBV30; D remains ambiguous. The germline gives CDR1 GTSNPN, CDR2 SVGIG (reference sequence). The CDR3 has 14 amino acids. Trimming pared 0 bases from V and 8 bases from J, leaving 13 bases between. CDR3: CAWSVRGVLEKLFF. CDR3 sequence (DNA): TGTGCCTGGAGTGTACGTGGGGTTTTGGAAAAACTGTTTTTT.

Comments on this clone: Additional DNA sequences in this sample encode the identical CDR3. The V and J genes are TRBV5-1 and TRBJ2-7; D not certain. Germline V gene sequence: CDR1 SGHRS, CDR2 YFSETQ. Trimming removed 0 bases at V and 0 bases at J, with 7 bases between. The CDR3 has 14 amino acids. The CDR3 reads CASSLAISSYEQYF. The CDR3 nucleotides read TGCGCCAGCAGCTTGGCCATCAGCTCCTACGAGCAGTACTTC.

The chain recombines TRBV10-2 with TRBJ1-6; TRBD1 matches 9 bases. V shed 8 bases, J shed 9 bases, and the junction held 8 bases outside the gene matches. CDR1 is WSHSY and CDR2 is SAAADI in the germline V gene. The CDR3 covers 14 residues. The CDR3, as DNA: TGCGCCAGCTGTCGACAGGGGGTTGCTTCACCCCTCCACTTT. Translated: CASCRQGVASPLHF.

This rearrangement joins TRBV29-1 to TRBJ1-3; D gene ambiguous. V shed 3 bases and J shed 0 bases, with 12 bases lying between them. Germline V gene data show CDR1 as SQVTM and CDR2 as ANQGSEA. The CDR3 contains 15 residues. In DNA, the CDR3 is TGCAGCGTTGAGACGGAATTGATCTCTGGAAACACCATATATTTT. It yields the protein CSVETELISGNTIYF.

The rearrangement links TRBV5-6 to TRBJ2-7, with D hard to call. Germline V gene data show CDR1 as SGHDT and CDR2 as YYEEEE. V was trimmed by 1 base and J by 4 bases, leaving 6 bases between them. The CDR3 is 12 amino acids. CDR3 loop: CASSLTEYEQYF. The CDR3 nucleotides are TGTGCCAGCAGCTTGACCGAATACGAGCAGTACTTC.

The chain employs TRBV5-1 and TRBJ2-5, with 8 bases identical to TRBD1. There are 18 residues in the CDR3. Per the germline V gene, CDR1 is SGHRS and CDR2 is YFSETQ. V lost 1 base to trimming and J lost 6 bases; unmatched junction nucleotides: 17. CDR3 region: CASSLSQGGIRQEKTQYF. CDR3 nucleotide sequence: TGCGCCAGCAGCTTGTCACAGGGGGGCATCCGTCAAGAGAAGACCCAGTACTTC.